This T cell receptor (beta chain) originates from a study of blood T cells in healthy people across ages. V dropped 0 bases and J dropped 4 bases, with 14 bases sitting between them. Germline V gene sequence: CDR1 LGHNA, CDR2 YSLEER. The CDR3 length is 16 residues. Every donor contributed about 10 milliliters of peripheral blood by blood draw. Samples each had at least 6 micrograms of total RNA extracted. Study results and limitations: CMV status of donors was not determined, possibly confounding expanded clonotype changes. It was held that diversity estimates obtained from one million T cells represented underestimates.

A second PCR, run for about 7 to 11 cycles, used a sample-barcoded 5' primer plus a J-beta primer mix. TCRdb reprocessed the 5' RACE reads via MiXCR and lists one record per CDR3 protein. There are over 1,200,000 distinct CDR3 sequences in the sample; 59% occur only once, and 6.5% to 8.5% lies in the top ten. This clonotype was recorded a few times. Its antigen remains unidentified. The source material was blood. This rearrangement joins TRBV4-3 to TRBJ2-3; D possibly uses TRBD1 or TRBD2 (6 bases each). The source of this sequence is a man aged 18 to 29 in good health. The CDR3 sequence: CASSQDTGALPDTQYF. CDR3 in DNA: TGCGCCAGCAGCCAAGACACGGGGGCCTTGCCAGATACGCAGTATTTT.